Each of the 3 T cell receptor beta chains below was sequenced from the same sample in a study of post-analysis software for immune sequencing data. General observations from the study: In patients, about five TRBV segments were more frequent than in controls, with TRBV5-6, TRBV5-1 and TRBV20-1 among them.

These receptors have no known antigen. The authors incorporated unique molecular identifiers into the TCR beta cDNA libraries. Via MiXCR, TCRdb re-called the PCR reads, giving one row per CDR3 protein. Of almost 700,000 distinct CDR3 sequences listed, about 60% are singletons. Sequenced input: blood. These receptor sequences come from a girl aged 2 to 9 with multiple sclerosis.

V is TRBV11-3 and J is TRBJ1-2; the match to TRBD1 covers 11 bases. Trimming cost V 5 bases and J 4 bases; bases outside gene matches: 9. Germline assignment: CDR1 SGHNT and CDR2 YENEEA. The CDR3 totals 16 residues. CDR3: CASSPSGQGAGYGYTF. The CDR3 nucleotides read TGTGCCAGCAGCCCCTCCGGACAGGGGGCGGGCTATGGCTACACCTTC.

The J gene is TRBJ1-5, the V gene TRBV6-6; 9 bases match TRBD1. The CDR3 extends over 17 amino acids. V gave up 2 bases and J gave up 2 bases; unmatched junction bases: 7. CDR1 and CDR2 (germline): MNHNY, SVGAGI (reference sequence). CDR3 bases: TGTGCCAGCAGTTACGCCGACAGGGGGGGAGGCAATCAGCCCCAGCATTTT. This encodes CASSYADRGGGNQPQHF.

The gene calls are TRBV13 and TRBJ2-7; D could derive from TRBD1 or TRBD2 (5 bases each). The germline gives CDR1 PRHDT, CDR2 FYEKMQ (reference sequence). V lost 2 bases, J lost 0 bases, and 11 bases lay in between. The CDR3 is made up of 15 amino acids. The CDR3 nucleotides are TGTGCCAGCAGCTTACTCGAGGGGCGCTCCTACGAGCAGTACTTC. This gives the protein CASSLLEGRSYEQYF.